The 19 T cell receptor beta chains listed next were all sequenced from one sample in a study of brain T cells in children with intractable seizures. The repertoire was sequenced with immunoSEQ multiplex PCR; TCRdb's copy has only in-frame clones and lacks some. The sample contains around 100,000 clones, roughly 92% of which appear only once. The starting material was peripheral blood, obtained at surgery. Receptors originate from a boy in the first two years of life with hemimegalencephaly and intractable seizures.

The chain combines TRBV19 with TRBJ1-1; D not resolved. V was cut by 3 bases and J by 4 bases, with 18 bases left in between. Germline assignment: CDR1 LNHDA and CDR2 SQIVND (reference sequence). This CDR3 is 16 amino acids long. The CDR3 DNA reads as TGTGCCAGTAGTATCTTAAGGGTGGAGGTCAGCACTGAAGCTTTCTTT. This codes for CASSILRVEVSTEAFF.

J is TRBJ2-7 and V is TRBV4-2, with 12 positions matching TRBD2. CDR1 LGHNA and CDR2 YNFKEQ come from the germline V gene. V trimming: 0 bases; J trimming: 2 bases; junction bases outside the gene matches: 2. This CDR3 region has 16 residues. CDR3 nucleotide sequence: TGTGCCAGCAGCCAAGAGGGACTAGCGGGCCCCTACGAGCAGTACTTC. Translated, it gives CASSQEGLAGPYEQYF.

The CDR3 sequence: CATIPGQGGNEKLFF. The CDR3 nucleotides read TGTGCCACCATACCGGGACAGGGGGGAAATGAAAAACTGTTTTTT. This rearrangement joins TRBV28 to TRBJ1-4, with 11 bases aligning to TRBD1. Trimming at V came to 10 bases and at J to 5 bases, leaving 9 bases not matched to a gene. Looked up from germline, CDR1 is MDHEN and CDR2 is SYDVKM. The CDR3 consists of 15 residues.

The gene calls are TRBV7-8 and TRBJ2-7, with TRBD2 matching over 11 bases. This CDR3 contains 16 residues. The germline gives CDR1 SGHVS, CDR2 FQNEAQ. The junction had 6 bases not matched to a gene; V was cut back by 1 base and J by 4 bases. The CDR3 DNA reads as TGTGCCAGCAGCTTAGGGCCTGTAGCGGGAGGGTACGAGCAGTACTTC. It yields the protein CASSLGPVAGGYEQYF.

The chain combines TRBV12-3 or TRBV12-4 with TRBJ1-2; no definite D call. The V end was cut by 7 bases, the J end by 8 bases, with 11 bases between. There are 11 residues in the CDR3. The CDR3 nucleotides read TGTGCCAGCACCGCGCATGGGGGCTACACCTTC. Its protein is CASTAHGGYTF.

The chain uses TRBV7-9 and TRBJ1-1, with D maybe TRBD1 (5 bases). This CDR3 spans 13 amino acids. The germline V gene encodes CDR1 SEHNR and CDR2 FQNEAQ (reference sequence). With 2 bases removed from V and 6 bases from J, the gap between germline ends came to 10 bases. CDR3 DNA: TGTGCCAGCAGCTTATTAGCCAGGGCTGAAGCTTTCTTT. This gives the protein CASSLLARAEAFF. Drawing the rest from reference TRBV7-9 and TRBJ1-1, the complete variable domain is DTGVSQNPRHKITKRGQNVTFRCDPISEHNRLYWYRQTLGQGPEFLTYFQNEAQLEKSRLLSDRFSAERPKGSFSTLEIQRTEQGDSAMYLCASSLLARAEAFFGQGTRLTVV.

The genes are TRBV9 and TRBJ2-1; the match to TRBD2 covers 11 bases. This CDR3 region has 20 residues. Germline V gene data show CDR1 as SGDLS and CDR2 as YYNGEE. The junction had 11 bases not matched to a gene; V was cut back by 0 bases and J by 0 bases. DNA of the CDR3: TGTGCCAGCAGCGTAGATCGGACTAGCGGGCTTGAGAGCTCCTACAATGAGCAGTTCTTC. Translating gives CASSVDRTSGLESSYNEQFF.

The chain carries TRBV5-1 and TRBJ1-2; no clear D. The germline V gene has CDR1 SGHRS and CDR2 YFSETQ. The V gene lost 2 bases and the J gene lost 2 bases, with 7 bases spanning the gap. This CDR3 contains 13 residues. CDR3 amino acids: CASSFAQNYGYTF. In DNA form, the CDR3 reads TGCGCCAGCAGCTTCGCACAGAACTATGGCTACACCTTC.

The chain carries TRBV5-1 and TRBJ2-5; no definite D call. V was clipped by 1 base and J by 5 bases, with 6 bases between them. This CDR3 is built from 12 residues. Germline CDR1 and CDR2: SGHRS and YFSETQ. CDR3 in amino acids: CASSLPGETQYF. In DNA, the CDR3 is TGCGCCAGCAGCTTGCCCGGGGAGACCCAGTACTTC.

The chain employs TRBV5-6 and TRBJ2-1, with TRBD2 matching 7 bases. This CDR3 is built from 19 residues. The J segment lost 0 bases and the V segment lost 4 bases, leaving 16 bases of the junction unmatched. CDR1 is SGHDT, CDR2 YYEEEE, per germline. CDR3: CASSVYGTRAGVSYNEQFF. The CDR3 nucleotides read TGTGCCAGCAGCGTCTACGGTACTAGGGCGGGAGTCTCCTACAATGAGCAGTTCTTC.

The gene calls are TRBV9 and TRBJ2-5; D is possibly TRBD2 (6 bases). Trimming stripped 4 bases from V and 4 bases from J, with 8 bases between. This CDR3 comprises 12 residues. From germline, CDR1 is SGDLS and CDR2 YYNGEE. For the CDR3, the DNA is TGTGCCAGCAGCTATAGCGGAGAGACCCAGTACTTC. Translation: CASSYSGETQYF.

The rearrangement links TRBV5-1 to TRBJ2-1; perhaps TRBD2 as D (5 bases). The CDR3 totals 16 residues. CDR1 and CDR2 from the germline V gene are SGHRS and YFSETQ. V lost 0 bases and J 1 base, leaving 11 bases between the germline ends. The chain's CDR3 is CASSLVGSGSYNEQFF. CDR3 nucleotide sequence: TGCGCCAGCAGCTTGGTTGGGAGTGGGTCCTACAATGAGCAGTTCTTC.

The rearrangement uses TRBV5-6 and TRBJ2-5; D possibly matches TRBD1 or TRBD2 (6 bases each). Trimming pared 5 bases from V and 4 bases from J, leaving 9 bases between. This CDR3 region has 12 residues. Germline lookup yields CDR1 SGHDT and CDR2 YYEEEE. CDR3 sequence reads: CASRGGGETQYF. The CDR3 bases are TGTGCCAGCAGAGGGGGAGGAGAGACCCAGTACTTC.

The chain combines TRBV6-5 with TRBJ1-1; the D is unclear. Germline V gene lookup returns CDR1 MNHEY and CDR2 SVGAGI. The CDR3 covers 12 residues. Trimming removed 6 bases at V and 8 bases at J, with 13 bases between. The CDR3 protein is CASSPNRVEAFF. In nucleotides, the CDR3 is TGTGCCAGCAGCCCAAACCGGGTCGAAGCTTTCTTT.

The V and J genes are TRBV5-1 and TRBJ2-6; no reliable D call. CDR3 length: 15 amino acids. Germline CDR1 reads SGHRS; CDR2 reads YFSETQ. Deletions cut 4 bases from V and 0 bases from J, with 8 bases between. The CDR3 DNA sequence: TGCGCCAGCAGCCCCGTCCGCTCTGGGGCCAACGTCCTGACTTTC. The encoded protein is CASSPVRSGANVLTF.

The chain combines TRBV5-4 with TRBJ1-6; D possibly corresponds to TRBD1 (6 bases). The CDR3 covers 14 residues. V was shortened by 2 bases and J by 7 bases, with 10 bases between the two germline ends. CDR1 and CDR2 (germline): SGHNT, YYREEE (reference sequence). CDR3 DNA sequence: TGTGCCAGCAGCTTTCGGACAGAGAATTCACCCCTCCACTTT. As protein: CASSFRTENSPLHF.

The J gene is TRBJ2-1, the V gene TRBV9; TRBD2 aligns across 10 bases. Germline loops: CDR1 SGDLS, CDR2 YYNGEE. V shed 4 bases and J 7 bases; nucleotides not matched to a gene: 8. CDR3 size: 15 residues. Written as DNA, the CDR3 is TGTGCCAGCAGCCCTCCTAGCGGGAGTATGAATGAGCAGTTCTTC. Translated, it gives CASSPPSGSMNEQFF.

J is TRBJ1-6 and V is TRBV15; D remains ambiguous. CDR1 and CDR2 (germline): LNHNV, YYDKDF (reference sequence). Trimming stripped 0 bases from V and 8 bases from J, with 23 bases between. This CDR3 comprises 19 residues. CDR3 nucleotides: TGTGCCACCAGCAGAGACCAACTCCTGGGCCCCTCGCACTATTCACCCCTCCACTTT. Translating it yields CATSRDQLLGPSHYSPLHF.

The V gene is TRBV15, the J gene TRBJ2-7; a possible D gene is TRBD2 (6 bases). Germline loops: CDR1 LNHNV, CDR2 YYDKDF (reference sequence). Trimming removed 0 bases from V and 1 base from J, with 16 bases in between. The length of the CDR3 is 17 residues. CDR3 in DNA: TGTGCCACCAGCAGAGATATTTCGCTAGCGCATTCCTACGAGCAGTACTTC. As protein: CATSRDISLAHSYEQYF.